Each of the 7 T cell receptor beta chains below was sequenced from the same sample in a study of T cell changes during pregnancy in multiple sclerosis. Generated by immunoSEQ multiplex PCR, the TCRdb table keeps only in-frame clones and is missing some. The data contain some 110,000 clones, roughly nine tenths of them singletons. Material: peripheral blood, obtained in the third trimester of pregnancy. The receptors derive from a female donor with multiple sclerosis, enrolled in a pregnancy study.

The chain recombines TRBV7-8 with TRBJ1-3; unclear D gene. The V gene lost 5 bases and the J gene lost 0 bases, with 8 bases spanning the gap. Germline V gene lookup returns CDR1 SGHVS and CDR2 FQNEAQ. The CDR3 is 14 residues long. The CDR3 bases are TGTGCCAGCAGCCAGACATCCTCTGGAAACACCATATATTTT. Translated: CASSQTSSGNTIYF.

This clone was found once. The chain links TRBV28 to TRBJ1-5, with D unresolved. Looked up from germline, CDR1 is MDHEN and CDR2 is SYDVKM. The CDR3 consists of 17 residues. V lost 8 bases, J lost 0 bases, and 20 bases lay in between. The CDR3 region has the DNA TGTGCCAGCCAGGTTGCTAAGACACAATATAGCAATCAGCCCCAGCATTTT. Its protein is CASQVAKTQYSNQPQHF.

This clone appeared a single time. The chain couples TRBV11-2 to TRBJ2-3, with D perhaps matching TRBD1 (5 bases). V gave up 3 bases and J gave up 4 bases, with 14 bases separating them. The CDR3 covers 15 residues. Germline loops: CDR1 SGHAT, CDR2 FQNNGV. CDR3 residues: CASSLYHRPPDTQYF. The CDR3 DNA follows: TGTGCCAGCAGCTTGTACCACAGGCCCCCAGATACGCAGTATTTT.

The chain employs TRBV19 and TRBJ2-2, with D possibly matching TRBD1 (6 bases). The CDR3 has 14 residues. V was cut by 1 base and J by 6 bases, with 9 bases left in between. Germline assignment: CDR1 LNHDA and CDR2 SQIVND (reference sequence). For the CDR3, the DNA is TGTGCCAGTAGTATAGTACAGGGCCCCGGGGAGCTGTTTTTT. Translated, it gives CASSIVQGPGELFF.

The chain links TRBV5-6 to TRBJ2-7; 9 bases fit TRBD1. From germline, CDR1 is SGHDT and CDR2 YYEEEE. V shed 4 bases, J shed 2 bases, and the junction held 10 bases outside the gene matches. CDR3 length: 16 amino acids. The CDR3 sequence: CASSGRDRAFPYEQYF. As DNA, the CDR3 is TGTGCCAGCAGCGGGCGGGACAGGGCCTTCCCCTACGAGCAGTACTTC.

The sample holds a few counts of this clone. This sequence joins TRBV19 and TRBJ1-2, with 7 bases fitting TRBD1. Germline values: CDR1 LNHDA, CDR2 SQIVND (reference sequence). This CDR3 spans 13 amino acids. V was pared by 8 bases and J by 3 bases, with 6 bases of the junction left unmatched. CDR3: CASGDSHDYGYTF. CDR3 DNA: TGTGCCAGTGGGGACAGCCATGACTATGGCTACACCTTC.

J is TRBJ2-3 and V is TRBV5-1, with TRBD1 matching over 8 bases. This CDR3 is 16 amino acids long. V gave up 0 bases and J gave up 1 base; unmatched junction bases: 4. Germline CDR1 and CDR2: SGHRS and YFSETQ. The CDR3 coding sequence is TGCGCCAGCAGCTTGGAAGACAGGGGAGGCACAGATACGCAGTATTTT. Protein sequence: CASSLEDRGGTDTQYF.